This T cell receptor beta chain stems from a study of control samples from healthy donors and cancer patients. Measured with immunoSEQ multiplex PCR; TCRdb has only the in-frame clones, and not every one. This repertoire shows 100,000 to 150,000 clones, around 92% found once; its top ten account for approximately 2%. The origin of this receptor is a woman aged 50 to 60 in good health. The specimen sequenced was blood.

The CDR3: CASSQGRSNSPLHF. DNA of the CDR3: TGTGCCAGCAGCCAAGGGCGCAGCAATTCACCCCTCCACTTT. The rearrangement joins TRBV3-1 (or the pseudogene TRBV3-2) to TRBJ1-6; D is unresolved. Germline V gives CDR1 LGHDT, CDR2 YNNKEL (reference sequence). This CDR3 contains 14 residues. Trimming took 1 base from V and 7 from J, leaving 8 bases between them.